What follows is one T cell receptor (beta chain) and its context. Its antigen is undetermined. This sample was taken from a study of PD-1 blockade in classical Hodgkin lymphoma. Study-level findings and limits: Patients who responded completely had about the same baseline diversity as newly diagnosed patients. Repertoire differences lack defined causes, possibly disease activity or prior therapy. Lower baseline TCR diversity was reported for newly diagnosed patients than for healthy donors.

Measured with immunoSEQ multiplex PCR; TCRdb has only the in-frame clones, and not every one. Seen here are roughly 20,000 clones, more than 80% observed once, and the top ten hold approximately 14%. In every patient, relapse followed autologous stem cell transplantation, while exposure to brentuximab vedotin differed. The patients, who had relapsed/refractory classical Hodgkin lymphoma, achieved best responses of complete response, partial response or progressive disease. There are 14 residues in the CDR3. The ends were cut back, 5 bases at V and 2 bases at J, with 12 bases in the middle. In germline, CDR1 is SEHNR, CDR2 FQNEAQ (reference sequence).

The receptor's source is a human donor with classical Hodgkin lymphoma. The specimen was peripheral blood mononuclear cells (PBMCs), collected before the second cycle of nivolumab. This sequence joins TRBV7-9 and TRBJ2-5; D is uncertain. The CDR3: CASSPELRQETQYF. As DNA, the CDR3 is TGTGCCAGCAGCCCAGAACTGCGACAAGAGACCCAGTACTTC.